This entry lists 3 T cell receptor beta chains sequenced from one sample in a study of blood T cell repertoires in COVID-19. Clones were read by immunoSEQ multiplex PCR, and TCRdb kept only the in-frame ones, dropping some. The data hold about 52,000 clones, with 65% to 85% observed a single time. The sequencing input was peripheral blood. The receptors were gathered from an elderly woman with COVID-19, enrolled during active disease.

The V gene is TRBV7-9, the J gene TRBJ1-3, with 10 bases fitting TRBD1. Trimming removed 5 bases from V and 2 bases from J; junction bases left unmatched: 3. This CDR3 has 15 residues. Germline CDR1 and CDR2: SEHNR and FQNEAQ (reference sequence). The CDR3 DNA reads as TGTGCCAGCAGCCGACAGGGGGCGGCTGGAAACACCATATATTTT. It specifies CASSRQGAAGNTIYF.

The chain has TRBV4-1 and TRBJ2-1, with D tentatively TRBD1 (5 bases). Germline V gene data show CDR1 as MGHRA and CDR2 as YSYEKL. V was clipped by 5 bases and J by 8 bases, with 19 bases between them. This CDR3 has 15 residues. The CDR3 nucleotides read TGCGCCAGCAGCAAAGGGGCTTTCCCTATCGATGAGCAGTTCTTC. Translation gives CASSKGAFPIDEQFF.

The chain has TRBV27 and TRBJ2-5; TRBD2 might be the D (5 bases). The CDR3 length is 16 residues. Germline-derived CDR1 and CDR2 are MNHEY and SMNVEV (reference sequence). V lost 2 bases and J 4 bases, leaving 17 bases between the germline ends. CDR3 residues: CASSLGRLANAETQYF. The DNA of the CDR3 is TGTGCCAGCAGTTTAGGTCGTCTAGCTAACGCAGAGACCCAGTACTTC.